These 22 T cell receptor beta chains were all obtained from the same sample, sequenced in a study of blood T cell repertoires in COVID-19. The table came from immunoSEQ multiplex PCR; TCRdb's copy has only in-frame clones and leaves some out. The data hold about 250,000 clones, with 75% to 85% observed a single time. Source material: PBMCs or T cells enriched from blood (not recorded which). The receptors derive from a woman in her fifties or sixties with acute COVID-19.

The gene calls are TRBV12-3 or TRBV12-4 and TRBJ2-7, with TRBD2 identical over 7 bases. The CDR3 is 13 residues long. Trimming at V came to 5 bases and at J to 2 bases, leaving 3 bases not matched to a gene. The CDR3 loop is CASSPGLAYEQYF. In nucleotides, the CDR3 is TGTGCCAGCAGTCCCGGACTAGCCTACGAGCAGTACTTC.

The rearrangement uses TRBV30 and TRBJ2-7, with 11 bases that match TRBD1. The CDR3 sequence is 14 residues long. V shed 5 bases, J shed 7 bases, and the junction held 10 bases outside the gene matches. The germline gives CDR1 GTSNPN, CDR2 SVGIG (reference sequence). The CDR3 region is CAWVLGQGAREQYF. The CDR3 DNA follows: TGTGCCTGGGTACTCGGACAGGGGGCTCGAGAGCAGTACTTC.

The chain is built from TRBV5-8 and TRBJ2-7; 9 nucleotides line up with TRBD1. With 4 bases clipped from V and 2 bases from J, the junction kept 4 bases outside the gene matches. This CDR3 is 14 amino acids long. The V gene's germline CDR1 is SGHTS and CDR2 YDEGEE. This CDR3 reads CASSRTGATYEQYF. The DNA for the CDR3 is TGTGCCAGCAGCCGGACAGGGGCCACCTACGAGCAGTACTTC.

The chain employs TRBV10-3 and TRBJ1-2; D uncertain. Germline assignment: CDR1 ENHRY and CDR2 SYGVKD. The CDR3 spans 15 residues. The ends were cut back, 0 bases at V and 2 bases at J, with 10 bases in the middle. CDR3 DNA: TGTGCCATCAGTGAGTCGAAGGACTTAAACTATGGCTACACCTTC. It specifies CAISESKDLNYGYTF.

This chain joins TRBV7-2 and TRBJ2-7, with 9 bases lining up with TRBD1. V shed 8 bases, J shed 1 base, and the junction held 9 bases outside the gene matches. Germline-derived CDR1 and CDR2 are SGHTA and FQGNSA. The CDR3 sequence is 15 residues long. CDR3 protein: CASARMGTGSYEQYF. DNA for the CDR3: TGTGCCAGCGCCCGCATGGGGACAGGGTCCTACGAGCAGTACTTC.

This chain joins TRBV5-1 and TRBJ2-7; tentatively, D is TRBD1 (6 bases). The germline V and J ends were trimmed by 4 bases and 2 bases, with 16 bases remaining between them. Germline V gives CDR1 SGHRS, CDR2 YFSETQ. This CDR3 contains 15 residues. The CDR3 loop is CASSLARQDTYEQYF. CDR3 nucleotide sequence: TGCGCCAGCAGCCTGGCGCGACAGGACACCTACGAGCAGTACTTC.

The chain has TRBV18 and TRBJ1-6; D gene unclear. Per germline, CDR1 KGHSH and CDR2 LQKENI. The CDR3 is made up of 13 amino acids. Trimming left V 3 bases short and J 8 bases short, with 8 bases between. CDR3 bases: TGTGCCAGCTCACCGTTAGAAGATTCACCCCTCCACTTT. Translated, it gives CASSPLEDSPLHF.

The CDR3 loop reads CASAEQGFDGYTF. CDR3 nucleotide sequence: TGCGCCAGTGCTGAACAGGGATTCGATGGCTACACCTTC. The V and J genes are TRBV5-1 and TRBJ1-2, with TRBD1 as a possible D gene (6 bases). Deletions cut 8 bases from V and 6 bases from J, with 17 bases between. The germline V gene encodes CDR1 SGHRS and CDR2 YFSETQ. This CDR3 has 13 amino acids.

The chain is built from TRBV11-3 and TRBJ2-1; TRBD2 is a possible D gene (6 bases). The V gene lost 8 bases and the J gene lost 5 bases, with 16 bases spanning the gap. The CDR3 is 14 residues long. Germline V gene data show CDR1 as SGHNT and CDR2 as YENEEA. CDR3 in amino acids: CASSSGGNHNEQFF. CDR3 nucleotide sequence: TGTGCCAGCTCTAGTGGGGGGAACCACAATGAGCAGTTCTTC. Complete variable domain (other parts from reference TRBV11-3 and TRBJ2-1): EAGVVQSPRYKIIEKKQPVAFWCNPISGHNTLYWYLQNLGQGPELLIRYENEEAVDDSQLPKDRFSAERLKGVDSTLKIQPAELGDSAVYLCASSSGGNHNEQFFGPGTRLTVL.

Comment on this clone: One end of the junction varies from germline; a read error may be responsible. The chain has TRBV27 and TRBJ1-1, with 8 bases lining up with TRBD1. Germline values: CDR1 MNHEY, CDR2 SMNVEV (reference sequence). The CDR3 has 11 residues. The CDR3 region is CASSTGQAIIF. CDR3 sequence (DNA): TGTGCCAGCAGTACGGGACAGGCTATAATCTTT.

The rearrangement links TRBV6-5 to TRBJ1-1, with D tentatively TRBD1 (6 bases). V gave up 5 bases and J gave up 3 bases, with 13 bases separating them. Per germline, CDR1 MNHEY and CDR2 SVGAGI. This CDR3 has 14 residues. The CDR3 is CASSLDRRHTEAFF. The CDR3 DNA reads TGTGCCAGCAGTCTCGACAGGAGGCACACTGAAGCTTTCTTT.

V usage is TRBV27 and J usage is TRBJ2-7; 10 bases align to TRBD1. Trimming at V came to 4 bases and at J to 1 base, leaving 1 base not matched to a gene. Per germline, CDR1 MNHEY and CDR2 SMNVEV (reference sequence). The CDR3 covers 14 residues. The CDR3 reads CASSWTGGSYEQYF. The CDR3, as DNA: TGTGCCAGCAGTTGGACAGGGGGTTCCTACGAGCAGTACTTC.

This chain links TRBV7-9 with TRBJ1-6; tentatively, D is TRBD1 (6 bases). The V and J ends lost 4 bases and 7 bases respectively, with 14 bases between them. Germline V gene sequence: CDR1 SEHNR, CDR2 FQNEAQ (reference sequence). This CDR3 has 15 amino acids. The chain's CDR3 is CASSSLGQSNSPLHF. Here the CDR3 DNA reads TGTGCCAGCAGCTCCCTCGGACAGTCAAATTCACCCCTCCACTTT.

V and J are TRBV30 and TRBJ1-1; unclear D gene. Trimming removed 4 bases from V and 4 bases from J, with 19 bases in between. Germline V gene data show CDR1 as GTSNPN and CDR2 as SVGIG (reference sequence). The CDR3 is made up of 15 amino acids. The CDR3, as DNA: TGTGCCTGGAATCGAGGTACTCTCATGACCACTGAAGCTTTCTTT. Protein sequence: CAWNRGTLMTTEAFF.

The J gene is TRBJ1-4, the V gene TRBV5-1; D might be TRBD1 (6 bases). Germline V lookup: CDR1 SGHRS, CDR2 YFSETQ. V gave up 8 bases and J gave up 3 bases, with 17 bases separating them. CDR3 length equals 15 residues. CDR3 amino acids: CASTPLGAANEKLFF. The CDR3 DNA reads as TGCGCCAGTACTCCCCTGGGGGCGGCTAATGAAAAACTGTTTTTT. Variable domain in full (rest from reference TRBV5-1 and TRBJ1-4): KAGVTQTPRYLIKTRGQQVTLSCSPISGHRSVSWYQQTPGQGLQFLFEYFSETQRNKGNFPGRFSGRQFSNSRSEMNVSTLELGDSALYLCASTPLGAANEKLFFGSGTQLSVL.

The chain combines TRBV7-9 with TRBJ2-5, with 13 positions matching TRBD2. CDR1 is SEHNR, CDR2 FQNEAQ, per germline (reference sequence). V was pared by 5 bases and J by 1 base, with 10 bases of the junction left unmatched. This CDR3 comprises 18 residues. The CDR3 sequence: CASSLTSGGALFQETQYF. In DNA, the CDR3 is TGTGCCAGCAGCCTCACTAGCGGGGGGGCCCTTTTCCAAGAGACCCAGTACTTC.

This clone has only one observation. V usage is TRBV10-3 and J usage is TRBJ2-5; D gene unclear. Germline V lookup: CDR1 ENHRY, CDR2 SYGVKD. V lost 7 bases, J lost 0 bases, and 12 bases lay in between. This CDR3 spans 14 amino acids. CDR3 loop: CAITTDANQETQYF. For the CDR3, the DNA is TGTGCCATCACTACAGACGCAAACCAAGAGACCCAGTACTTC.

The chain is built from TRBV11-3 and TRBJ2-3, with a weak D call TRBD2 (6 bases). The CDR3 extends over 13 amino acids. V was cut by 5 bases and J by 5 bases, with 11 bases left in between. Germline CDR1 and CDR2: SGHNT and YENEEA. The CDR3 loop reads CASSQGRLDTQYF. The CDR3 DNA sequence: TGTGCCAGCAGCCAAGGGAGGCTAGATACGCAGTATTTT.

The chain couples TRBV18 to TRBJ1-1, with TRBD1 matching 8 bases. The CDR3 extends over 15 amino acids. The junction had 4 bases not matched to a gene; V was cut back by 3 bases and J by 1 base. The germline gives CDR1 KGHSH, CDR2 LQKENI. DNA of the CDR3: TGTGCCAGCTCACCCACAGGGGGGACGAACACTGAAGCTTTCTTT. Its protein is CASSPTGGTNTEAFF.

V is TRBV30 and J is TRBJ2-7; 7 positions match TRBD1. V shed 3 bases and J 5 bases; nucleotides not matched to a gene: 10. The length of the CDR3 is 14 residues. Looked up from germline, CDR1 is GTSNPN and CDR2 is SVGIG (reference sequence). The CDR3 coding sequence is TGTGCCTGGAGCGCCGCAAGGGGGCGACACGAGCAGTACTTC. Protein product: CAWSAARGRHEQYF. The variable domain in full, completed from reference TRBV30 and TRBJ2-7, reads SQTIHQWPATLVQPVGSPLSLECTVEGTSNPNLYWYRQAAGRGLQLLFYSVGIGQISSEVPQNLSASRPQDRQFILSSKKLLLSDSGFYLCAWSAARGRHEQYFGPGTRLTVT.

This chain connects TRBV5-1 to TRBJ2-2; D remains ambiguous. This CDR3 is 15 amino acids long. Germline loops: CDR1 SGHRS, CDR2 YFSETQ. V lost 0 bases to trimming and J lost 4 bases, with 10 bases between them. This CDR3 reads CASSLEWFGTGELFF. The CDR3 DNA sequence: TGCGCCAGCAGCTTGGAGTGGTTCGGCACCGGGGAGCTGTTTTTT.

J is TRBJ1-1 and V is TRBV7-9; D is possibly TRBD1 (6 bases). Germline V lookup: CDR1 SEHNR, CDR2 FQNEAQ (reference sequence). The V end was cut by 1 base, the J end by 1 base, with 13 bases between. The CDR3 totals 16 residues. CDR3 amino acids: CASSLEYGQSNTEAFF. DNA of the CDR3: TGTGCCAGCAGCTTAGAATACGGACAGTCGAACACTGAAGCTTTCTTT.